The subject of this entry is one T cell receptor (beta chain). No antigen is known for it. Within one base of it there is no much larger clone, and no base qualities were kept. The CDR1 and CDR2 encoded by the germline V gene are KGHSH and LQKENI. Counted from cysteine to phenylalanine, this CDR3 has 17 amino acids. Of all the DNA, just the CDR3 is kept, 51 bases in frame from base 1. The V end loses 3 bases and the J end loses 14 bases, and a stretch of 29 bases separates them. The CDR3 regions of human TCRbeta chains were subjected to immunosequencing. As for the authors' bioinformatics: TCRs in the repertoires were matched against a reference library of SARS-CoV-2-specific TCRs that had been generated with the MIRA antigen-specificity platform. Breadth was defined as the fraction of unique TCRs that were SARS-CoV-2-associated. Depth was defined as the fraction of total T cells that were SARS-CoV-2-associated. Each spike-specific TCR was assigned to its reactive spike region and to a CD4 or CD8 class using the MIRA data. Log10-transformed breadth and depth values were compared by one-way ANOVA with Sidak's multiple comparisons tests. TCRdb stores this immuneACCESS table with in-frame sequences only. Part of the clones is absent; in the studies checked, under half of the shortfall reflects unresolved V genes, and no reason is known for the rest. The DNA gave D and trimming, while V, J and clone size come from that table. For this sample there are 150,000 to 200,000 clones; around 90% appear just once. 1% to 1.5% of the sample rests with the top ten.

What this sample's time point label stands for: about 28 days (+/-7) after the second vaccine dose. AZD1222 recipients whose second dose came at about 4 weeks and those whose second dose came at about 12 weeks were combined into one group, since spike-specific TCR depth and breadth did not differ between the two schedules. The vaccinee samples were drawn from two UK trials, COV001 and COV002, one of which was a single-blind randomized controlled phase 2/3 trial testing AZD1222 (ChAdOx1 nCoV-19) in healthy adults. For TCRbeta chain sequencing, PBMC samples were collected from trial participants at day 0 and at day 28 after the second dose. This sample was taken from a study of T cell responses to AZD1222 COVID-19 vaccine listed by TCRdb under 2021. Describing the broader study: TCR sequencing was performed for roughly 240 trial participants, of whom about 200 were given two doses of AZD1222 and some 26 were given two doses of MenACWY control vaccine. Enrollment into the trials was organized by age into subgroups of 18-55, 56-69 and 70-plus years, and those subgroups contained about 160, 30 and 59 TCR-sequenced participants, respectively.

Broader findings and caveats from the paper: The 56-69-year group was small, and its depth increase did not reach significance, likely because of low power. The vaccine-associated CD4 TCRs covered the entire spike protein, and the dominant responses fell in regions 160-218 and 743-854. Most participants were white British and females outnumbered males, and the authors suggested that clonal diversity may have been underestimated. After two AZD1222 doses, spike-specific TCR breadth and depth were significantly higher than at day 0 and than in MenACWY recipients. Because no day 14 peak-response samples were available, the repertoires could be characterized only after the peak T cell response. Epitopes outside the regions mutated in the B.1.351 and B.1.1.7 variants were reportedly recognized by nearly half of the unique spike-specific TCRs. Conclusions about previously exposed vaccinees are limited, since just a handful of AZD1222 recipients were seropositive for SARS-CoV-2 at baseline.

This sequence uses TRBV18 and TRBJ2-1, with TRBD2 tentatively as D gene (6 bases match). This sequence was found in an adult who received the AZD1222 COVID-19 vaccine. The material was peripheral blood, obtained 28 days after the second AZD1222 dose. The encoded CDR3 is CASSPGLILGRSVVEFF. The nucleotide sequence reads TGTGCCAGCTCACCGGGACTGATTCTTGGAAGGAGCGTTGTGGAGTTCTTC.